This TCR beta chain was captured by sequencing in a study of T cells in tuberculosis. Sequencing of TCR-alpha and TCR-beta chains was unpaired. Libraries were prepared by immunoSEQ multiplex PCR; TCRdb keeps only in-frame clonotypes and omits some of them. The sample includes 50,000 to 65,000 clones, 88% seen only once; the top ten take roughly a fifth. V gave up 2 bases and J gave up 2 bases; unmatched junction bases: 2. The CDR3 has 15 residues. CDR1 LNHDA and CDR2 SQIVND come from the germline V gene (reference sequence). Thawed, overnight-rested PBMC were stained with GMM-loaded CD1B tetramer, viability dye and anti-CD3, then sorted. CD1B tetramers were loaded with Rhodococcus equi-derived C32 glucose monomycolate. CD14-expressing monocytes were removed from PBMC before cryopreservation and sorting. Each donor contributed roughly 96,000 sorted tetramer-negative cells.

The sequence was obtained from an adult woman with latent tuberculosis. The rearrangement links TRBV19 to TRBJ2-7; 11 bases fit TRBD1. Sequencing was carried out using CD1b-GMM tetramer-negative cells sorted from PBMCs. CDR3 sequence (DNA): TGTGCCAGTAGTATACCGGGACAGGGGGCCTACGAGCAGTACTTC. This encodes CASSIPGQGAYEQYF.